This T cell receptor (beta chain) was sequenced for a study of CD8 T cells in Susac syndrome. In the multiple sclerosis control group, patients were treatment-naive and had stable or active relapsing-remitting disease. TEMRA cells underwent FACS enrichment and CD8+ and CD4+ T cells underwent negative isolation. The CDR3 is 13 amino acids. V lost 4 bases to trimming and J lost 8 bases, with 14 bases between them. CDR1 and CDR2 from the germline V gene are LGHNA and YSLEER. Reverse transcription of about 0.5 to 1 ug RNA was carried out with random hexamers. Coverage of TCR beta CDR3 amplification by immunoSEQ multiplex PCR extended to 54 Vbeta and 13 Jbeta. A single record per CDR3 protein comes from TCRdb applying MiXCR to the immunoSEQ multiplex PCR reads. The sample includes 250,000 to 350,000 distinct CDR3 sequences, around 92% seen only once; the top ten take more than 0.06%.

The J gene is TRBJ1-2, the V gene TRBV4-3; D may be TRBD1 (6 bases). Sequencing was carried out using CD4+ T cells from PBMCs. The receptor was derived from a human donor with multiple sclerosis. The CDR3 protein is CASSRPRGRGYTF. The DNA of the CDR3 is TGCGCCAGCAGCCGCCCCAGGGGAAGAGGCTACACCTTC.